This TCR beta chain was obtained from a study of identical twins. Germline CDR1 reads KGHDR; CDR2 reads SFDVKD. The ends were cut back, 9 bases at V and 4 bases at J, with 13 bases in the middle. This CDR3 has 13 amino acids. General study results and limits: Researchers reported weaker excess twin sharing in beta out-of-frame sequences.

Note on this clonotype: What it recognizes is unknown.

Addition of a universal primer site occurred through template switching, and cDNA carried unique molecular identifiers. Using its own MiXCR run on the 5' RACE reads, TCRdb lists one record per CDR3 protein. The table shows about 490,000 distinct CDR3 sequences, with roughly 15% occurring only once. The data also belong to a second study, concerning yellow fever vaccine responses in identical twins. That source reports: Reportedly, the T cell response mounted by twins to vaccine seemed partly convergent, partly personalized.

The rearrangement uses TRBV24-1 and TRBJ2-3; possibly TRBD2 for D (5 bases). This clonotype was sampled from a woman aged 18-35 years in good health. The sample was CD4+ T cells sorted from blood. This CDR3 reads CATSAGGPDTQYF. The CDR3 region has the DNA TGTGCCACCTCGGCAGGAGGTCCAGATACGCAGTATTTT.